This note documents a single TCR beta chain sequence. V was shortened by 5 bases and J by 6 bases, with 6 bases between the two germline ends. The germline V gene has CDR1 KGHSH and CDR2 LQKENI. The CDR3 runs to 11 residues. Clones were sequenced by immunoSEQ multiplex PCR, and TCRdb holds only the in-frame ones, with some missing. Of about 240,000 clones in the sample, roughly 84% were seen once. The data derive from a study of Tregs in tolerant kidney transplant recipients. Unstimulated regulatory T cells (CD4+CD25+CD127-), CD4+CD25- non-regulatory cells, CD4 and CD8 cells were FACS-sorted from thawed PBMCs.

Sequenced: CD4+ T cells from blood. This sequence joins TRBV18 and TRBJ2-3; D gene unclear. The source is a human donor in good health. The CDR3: CASSFRDTQYF. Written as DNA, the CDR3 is TGTGCCAGCTCATTCCGGGATACGCAGTATTTT.